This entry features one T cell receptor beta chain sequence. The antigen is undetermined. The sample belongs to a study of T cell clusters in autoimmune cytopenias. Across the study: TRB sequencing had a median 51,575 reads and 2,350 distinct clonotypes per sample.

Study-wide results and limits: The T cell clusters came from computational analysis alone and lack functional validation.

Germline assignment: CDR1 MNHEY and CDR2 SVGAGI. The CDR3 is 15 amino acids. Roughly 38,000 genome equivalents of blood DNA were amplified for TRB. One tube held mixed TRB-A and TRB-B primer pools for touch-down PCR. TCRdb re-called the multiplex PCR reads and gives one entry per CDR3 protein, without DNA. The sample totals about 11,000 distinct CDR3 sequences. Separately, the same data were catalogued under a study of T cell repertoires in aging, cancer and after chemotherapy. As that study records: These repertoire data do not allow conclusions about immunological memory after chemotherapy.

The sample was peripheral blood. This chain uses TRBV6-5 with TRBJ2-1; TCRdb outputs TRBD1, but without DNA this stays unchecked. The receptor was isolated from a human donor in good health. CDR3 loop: CASSSRDSSYNEQFF.